Presented here are 31 T cell receptor beta chains from one specimen sequenced in a study of T-cell memory formation after mild COVID-19. TCRdb recomputed calls from the 5' RACE reads with MiXCR, one row per CDR3 protein. The data show some 120,000 distinct CDR3 sequences, about 16% seen once. What was sequenced was PBMCs or a T cell subset sorted from them (not recorded which). The receptors shown here come from an adult woman who had mild COVID-19 (a few samples of this study predate the infection). Cell type and time point are not known.

The genes are TRBV5-1 and TRBJ1-4; 8 bases align to TRBD1. Germline assignment: CDR1 SGHRS and CDR2 YFSETQ. The CDR3 covers 15 residues. Trimming cost V 0 bases and J 8 bases; bases outside gene matches: 6. The CDR3 region has the DNA TGCGCCAGCAGCTTGGTCGGGACAGGCGGGGAAAAACTGTTTTTT. Its translation is CASSLVGTGGEKLFF. The entire variable domain, with the rest obtained from reference TRBV5-1 and TRBJ1-4, is as follows: KAGVTQTPRYLIKTRGQQVTLSCSPISGHRSVSWYQQTPGQGLQFLFEYFSETQRNKGNFPGRFSGRQFSNSRSEMNVSTLELGDSALYLCASSLVGTGGEKLFFGSGTQLSVL.

This clonotype was observed a few times. The chain joins TRBV4-1 to TRBJ2-3; no firm D call. The CDR3 is 14 residues long. The V gene lost 1 base and the J gene lost 5 bases, with 10 bases spanning the gap. Germline CDR1 is MGHRA and CDR2 is YSYEKL. CDR3 amino acids: CASSQGWVEDTQYF. The CDR3, as DNA: TGCGCCAGCAGCCAAGGCTGGGTTGAAGATACGCAGTATTTT.

A word on this clonotype: Mismatch with germline at one junction end may stem from a read error. This chain uses TRBV12-3 or TRBV12-4 with TRBJ2-1; unclear D gene. CDR3 length equals 12 residues. The CDR3 sequence: CARSLRPDEQFF. CDR3 DNA: TGTGCCAGAAGTTTAAGGCCTGATGAGCAGTTCTTC.

This chain connects TRBV5-1 to TRBJ2-3; 7 nucleotides agree with TRBD2. The CDR3 contains 16 residues. Trimming at V came to 0 bases and at J to 5 bases, leaving 9 bases not matched to a gene. The germline CDR1 and CDR2 sequences are SGHRS and YFSETQ. CDR3 in amino acids: CASSLGPAGLVDTQYF. The DNA for the CDR3 is TGCGCCAGCAGCTTGGGGCCAGCGGGACTGGTAGATACGCAGTATTTT.

There are a few counts of this clonotype. The CDR3 loop is CASSLGGPLGSYEQYF. The DNA for the CDR3 is TGTGCCAGCAGTTTAGGGGGACCCCTTGGTTCGTACGAGCAGTACTTC. The chain joins TRBV12-3 or TRBV12-4 to TRBJ2-7; either TRBD1 or TRBD2 may fit D (5 bases each). Trimming removed 1 base at V and 4 bases at J, with 17 bases between. This CDR3 contains 16 residues.

The genes are TRBV12-3 or TRBV12-4 and TRBJ2-7, with 16 bases lining up with TRBD2. After removal of 6 bases from V and 5 bases from J, the junction contained 4 bases not matched to a gene. The CDR3 totals 15 residues. The chain's CDR3 is CASRWGLAGGDEQYF. CDR3 bases: TGTGCCAGCAGATGGGGACTAGCGGGAGGGGACGAGCAGTACTTC.

In its sample, this clonotype was seen a few times. This sequence joins TRBV20-1 and TRBJ2-1, with TRBD2 matching 9 bases. V shed 5 bases and J 0 bases; nucleotides not matched to a gene: 8. The CDR3 consists of 16 residues. CDR1 and CDR2 (germline): DFQATT, SNEGSKA (reference sequence). The DNA of the CDR3 is TGCAGTGCTGCCAGCGGGAGGAAGGGCTCCTACAATGAGCAGTTCTTC. This encodes CSAASGRKGSYNEQFF.

This clonotype was seen more than once but under ten times. This rearrangement joins TRBV27 to TRBJ2-3; D not resolved. Germline CDR1 reads MNHEY; CDR2 reads SMNVEV (reference sequence). CDR3 size: 15 residues. V was pared by 4 bases and J by 3 bases, with 14 bases between. In DNA form, the CDR3 reads TGTGCCAGCAGTTCCTACCTCGGACGGACAGATACGCAGTATTTT. Encoded protein: CASSSYLGRTDTQYF.

This clonotype was seen a handful of times. This sequence joins TRBV4-1 and TRBJ2-3; TRBD1 agrees at 8 bases. The junction had 10 bases not matched to a gene; V was cut back by 4 bases and J by 7 bases. The CDR3 totals 15 residues. Germline CDR1 MGHRA, CDR2 YSYEKL. The CDR3 coding sequence is TGCGCCAGCAGCCTCAGTTCCGGACAGGGACATACGCAGTATTTT. It codes for CASSLSSGQGHTQYF.

This clonotype was counted only a few times. V usage is TRBV10-3 and J usage is TRBJ2-1, with D possibly matching TRBD2 (6 bases). V gave up 7 bases and J gave up 4 bases, with 11 bases separating them. CDR3 size: 13 residues. The germline gives CDR1 ENHRY, CDR2 SYGVKD. This chain's CDR3 is CAITGEMYNEQFF. In DNA form, the CDR3 reads TGTGCCATCACGGGGGAGATGTACAATGAGCAGTTCTTC.

In its sample, this clonotype was seen a few times. The J gene is TRBJ1-1, the V gene TRBV3-1, with D maybe TRBD1 (5 bases). Germline CDR1 reads LGHDT; CDR2 reads YNNKEL (reference sequence). The V gene lost 4 bases and the J gene lost 4 bases, with 10 bases spanning the gap. CDR3 length: 13 amino acids. Here the CDR3 DNA reads TGTGCCAGCAGCCCAGGACATCTCACTGAAGCTTTCTTT. Protein: CASSPGHLTEAFF. The whole variable domain, filled in from reference TRBV3-1 and TRBJ1-1, reads DTAVSQTPKYLVTQMGNDKSIKCEQNLGHDTMYWYKQDSKKFLKIMFSYNNKELIINETVPNRFSPKSPDKAHLNLHINSLELGDSAVYFCASSPGHLTEAFFGQGTRLTVV.

The genes are TRBV10-3 and TRBJ2-7; D not certain. CDR3 length equals 14 residues. Germline V CDR1 and CDR2: ENHRY, SYGVKD. V was cut by 10 bases and J by 4 bases, with 20 bases left in between. DNA for the CDR3: TGTGCCACCCTCCTGGGCGCACAGTCTTACGAGCAGTACTTC. Its protein product is CATLLGAQSYEQYF.

V usage is TRBV5-5 and J usage is TRBJ2-5, with D perhaps matching TRBD1 (6 bases). Per germline, CDR1 SGHKS and CDR2 YYEKEE (reference sequence). Trimming removed 1 base from V and 2 bases from J, with 12 bases in between. This CDR3 has 15 residues. The CDR3 DNA follows: TGTGCCAGCAGCTTGTCCCTGGGGGCACAAGAGACCCAGTACTTC. It encodes CASSLSLGAQETQYF.

The rearrangement links TRBV20-1 to TRBJ2-3; weak D call: TRBD2 (6 bases). This CDR3 comprises 17 residues. CDR1 is DFQATT and CDR2 is SNEGSKA in the germline V gene (reference sequence). The V and J ends lost 5 bases and 0 bases respectively, with 21 bases between them. CDR3 residues: CSAEQGSGPTSTDTQYF. The CDR3 nucleotides are TGCAGTGCTGAGCAGGGTAGCGGCCCCACTAGCACAGATACGCAGTATTTT.

This clonotype was observed a handful of times. This rearrangement joins TRBV21-1 to TRBJ2-2; TRBD1 is the table's D call, not checked against the DNA. TRBV21-1 is designated a pseudogene. There are 15 residues in the CDR3. In DNA, the CDR3 is TGTGCCAGCACCGGGGACAGGGGGCGCAACGGGGAGCTGTTTTTT. Protein product: CASTGDRGRNGELFF.

This clonotype occurred a few times. V and J are TRBV6-6 and TRBJ2-7, with 10 bases that match TRBD2. V gave up 6 bases and J gave up 1 base; unmatched junction bases: 9. The germline V gene encodes CDR1 MNHNY and CDR2 SVGAGI (reference sequence). This CDR3 has 16 amino acids. This chain's CDR3 is CASRPPSSGSSYEQYF. In DNA form, the CDR3 reads TGTGCCAGCAGGCCCCCTTCTAGCGGGAGTTCCTACGAGCAGTACTTC.

The chain combines TRBV24-1 with TRBJ1-1; tentative D call: TRBD1 (6 bases). The length of the CDR3 is 13 residues. Germline V gene sequence: CDR1 KGHDR, CDR2 SFDVKD. V dropped 10 bases and J dropped 7 bases, with 18 bases sitting between them. The CDR3 here is CATDGQTRSEAFF. CDR3 sequence (DNA): TGTGCCACGGATGGACAGACACGGAGTGAAGCTTTCTTT.

This clonotype has more than one count but fewer than ten. The chain is built from TRBV5-1 and TRBJ2-7; maybe TRBD2 (5 bases). This CDR3 comprises 13 residues. The germline gives CDR1 SGHRS, CDR2 YFSETQ. V dropped 3 bases and J dropped 4 bases, with 11 bases sitting between them. The CDR3 protein is CASSSPGVYEQYF. The CDR3 DNA is TGCGCCAGCAGCTCCCCCGGGGTGTACGAGCAGTACTTC.

This clonotype appeared many times. The CDR3 protein is CASSLERGRTGELFF. DNA for the CDR3: TGTGCCAGCAGCTTAGAAAGGGGGCGTACCGGGGAGCTGTTTTTT. The chain employs TRBV11-2 and TRBJ2-2; 7 positions match TRBD1. This CDR3 comprises 15 residues. V was clipped by 0 bases and J by 5 bases; unmatched bases: 3. In germline, CDR1 is SGHAT, CDR2 FQNNGV. Full variable domain (rest looked up from reference TRBV11-2 and TRBJ2-2): EAGVAQSPRYKIIEKRQSVAFWCNPISGHATLYWYQQILGQGPKLLIQFQNNGVVDDSQLPKDRFSAERLKGVDSTLKIQPAKLEDSAVYLCASSLERGRTGELFFGEGSRLTVL.

The chain is built from TRBV19 and TRBJ2-2; TRBD2 agrees at 10 bases. Germline CDR1 and CDR2: LNHDA and SQIVND (reference sequence). The trim removed 4 bases at V and 4 bases at J, leaving 15 bases unmatched. CDR3 length: 19 residues. CDR3 region: CASSTPLAGAVFRTGELFF. In nucleotides, the CDR3 is TGTGCCAGTAGTACACCGCTAGCGGGGGCCGTATTCCGCACCGGGGAGCTGTTTTTT.

The chain joins TRBV3-1 to TRBJ2-3, with D maybe TRBD2 (6 bases). There are 12 residues in the CDR3. V lost 8 bases, J lost 0 bases, and 6 bases lay in between. CDR1 and CDR2 (germline): LGHDT, YNNKEL (reference sequence). The CDR3 region is CASGRSTDTQYF. CDR3 DNA: TGTGCCAGCGGGAGGAGCACAGATACGCAGTATTTT.

This clonotype has just one count. The rearrangement links TRBV24-1 to TRBJ2-3; tentatively, D is TRBD1 or TRBD2 (6 bases each). Germline CDR1 KGHDR, CDR2 SFDVKD. This CDR3 spans 15 amino acids. V was pared by 9 bases and J by 0 bases, with 15 bases between. Written as DNA, the CDR3 is TGTGCCACCGAACCCGGCGGGACAAGCACAGATACGCAGTATTTT. This encodes CATEPGGTSTDTQYF.

The table lists this clonotype with many counts. The chain links TRBV7-9 to TRBJ2-7; D could derive from TRBD1 or TRBD2 (5 bases each). This CDR3 is built from 16 residues. The germline CDR1 and CDR2 sequences are SEHNR and FQNEAQ (reference sequence). Trimming left V 5 bases short and J 3 bases short, with 20 bases between. Here the CDR3 DNA reads TGTGCCAGCAGCGGAGAGGTCGACAGTGGGAGCTACGAGCAGTACTTC. It specifies CASSGEVDSGSYEQYF.

The J gene is TRBJ1-4, the V gene TRBV4-1, with D maybe TRBD1 (5 bases). This CDR3 has 15 residues. The germline gives CDR1 MGHRA, CDR2 YSYEKL. V lost 2 bases to trimming and J lost 4 bases, with 11 bases between them. The CDR3 sequence is CASSQFGGGNEKLFF. The CDR3 bases are TGCGCCAGCAGCCAATTTGGGGGGGGTAATGAAAAACTGTTTTTT.

J is TRBJ2-2 and V is TRBV7-9; D is uncertain. Trimming cost V 4 bases and J 4 bases, with 16 bases left between them. The CDR3 totals 16 residues. Germline V lookup: CDR1 SEHNR, CDR2 FQNEAQ (reference sequence). CDR3 bases: TGTGCCAGCAGCTCTGCCCGTTCGGCGAGCACCGGGGAGCTGTTTTTT. It encodes CASSSARSASTGELFF.

This clonotype was observed a few times. The gene calls are TRBV15 and TRBJ2-7; D might be TRBD2 (5 bases). Between the trimmed V and J ends, which lost 0 bases and 6 bases, there was a span of 15 bases. The germline gives CDR1 LNHNV, CDR2 YYDKDF (reference sequence). The length of the CDR3 is 15 residues. The CDR3 bases are TGTGCCACCAGCAGAGATCTGACCTCAGGAGGCGAGCAGTACTTC. This translates into CATSRDLTSGGEQYF.

The chain uses TRBV30 and TRBJ2-3; 8 bases agree with TRBD2. Germline CDR1 is GTSNPN and CDR2 is SVGIG (reference sequence). CDR3 length: 14 residues. V shed 8 bases and J 4 bases; nucleotides not matched to a gene: 11. The CDR3 spells CAGIFRGGADTQYF. In DNA form, the CDR3 reads TGTGCCGGCATATTTCGGGGGGGCGCAGATACGCAGTATTTT.

The chain has TRBV7-2 and TRBJ2-1, with 15 positions matching TRBD2. After removal of 6 bases from V and 9 bases from J, the junction contained 6 bases not matched to a gene. The CDR3 sequence is 15 residues long. CDR1 and CDR2 (germline): SGHTA, FQGNSA. CDR3 in amino acids: CASSEPGLAGGEQFF. The CDR3 DNA reads TGTGCCAGCAGTGAACCGGGACTAGCGGGAGGTGAGCAGTTCTTC.

The chain joins TRBV15 to TRBJ1-4; D is uncertain. V was clipped by 0 bases and J by 6 bases, with 14 bases between them. The CDR3 is 16 residues long. In germline, CDR1 is LNHNV, CDR2 YYDKDF (reference sequence). CDR3 sequence: CATSRDVSSPYEKLFF. In nucleotides, the CDR3 is TGTGCCACCAGCAGAGATGTTTCGTCGCCATATGAAAAACTGTTTTTT.

J is TRBJ2-6 and V is TRBV5-1, with D unresolved. The germline gives CDR1 SGHRS, CDR2 YFSETQ. With 2 bases removed from V and 1 base from J, the gap between germline ends came to 7 bases. The CDR3 totals 15 residues. The CDR3 region is CASSFRSSGANVLTF. The CDR3 nucleotides are TGCGCCAGCAGCTTCAGGAGTTCTGGGGCCAACGTCCTGACTTTC.

This clonotype was observed a handful of times. The rearrangement links TRBV12-3 or TRBV12-4 to TRBJ2-7; TRBD1 might be the D (6 bases). This CDR3 has 15 residues. V was trimmed by 4 bases and J by 2 bases, leaving 15 bases between them. DNA of the CDR3: TGTGCCAGCAGTTCCCGAGGCAGGGGCCCCTACGAGCAGTACTTC. This encodes CASSSRGRGPYEQYF.